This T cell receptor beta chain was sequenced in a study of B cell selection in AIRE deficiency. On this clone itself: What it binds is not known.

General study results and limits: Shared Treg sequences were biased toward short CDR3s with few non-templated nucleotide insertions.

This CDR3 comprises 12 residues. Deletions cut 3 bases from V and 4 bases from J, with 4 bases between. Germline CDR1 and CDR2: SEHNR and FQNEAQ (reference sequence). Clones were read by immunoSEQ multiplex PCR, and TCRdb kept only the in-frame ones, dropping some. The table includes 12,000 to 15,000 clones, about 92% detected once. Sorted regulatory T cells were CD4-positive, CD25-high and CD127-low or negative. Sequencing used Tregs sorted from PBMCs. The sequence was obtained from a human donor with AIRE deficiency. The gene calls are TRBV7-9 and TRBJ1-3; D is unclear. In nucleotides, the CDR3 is TGTGCCAGCAGCTTCACCGGAAACACCATATATTTT. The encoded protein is CASSFTGNTIYF.